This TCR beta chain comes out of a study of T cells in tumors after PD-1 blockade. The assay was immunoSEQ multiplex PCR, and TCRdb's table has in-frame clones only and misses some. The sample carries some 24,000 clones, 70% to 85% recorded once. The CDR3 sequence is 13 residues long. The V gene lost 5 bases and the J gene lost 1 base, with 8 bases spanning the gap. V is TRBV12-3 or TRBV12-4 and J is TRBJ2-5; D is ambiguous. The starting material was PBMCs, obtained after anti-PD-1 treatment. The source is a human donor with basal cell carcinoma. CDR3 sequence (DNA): TGTGCCAGCAGTAGAGGCTCCCAAGAGACCCAGTACTTC. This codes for CASSRGSQETQYF.